A single count supports the clone carrying this T cell receptor beta chain. This sample was taken from a study of Ad26.COV2.S vaccination and SARS-CoV-2 variants. Treatment specified: over 15 received Ad26.COV2.S at low or high dose, single or two shots; five or six received placebo; per-sample allocation not given. Samples were taken on day 63 after the first vaccine or placebo injection. Germline loops: CDR1 LGHDT, CDR2 YNNKEL (reference sequence). V lost 4 bases to trimming and J lost 4 bases; unmatched junction nucleotides: 11. The CDR3 loop spans 17 amino acids. Using immunoSEQ multiplex PCR, the repertoire was profiled, and TCRdb retains in-frame clones only, with some absent. The data hold about 480,000 clones, with about 83% observed a single time.

The chain is built from TRBV3-1 (or the pseudogene TRBV3-2) and TRBJ1-4, with 8 bases that match TRBD1. The specimen comprised peripheral blood, sampled in a trial of Ad26.COV2.S vaccine versus placebo. The sequence was collected from a person aged 18-60 years who received the Ad26.COV2.S COVID-19 vaccine or a placebo. The CDR3 region is CASSPILRQGFNEKLFF. Written as DNA, the CDR3 is TGTGCCAGCAGCCCAATCCTAAGACAGGGGTTTAATGAAAAACTGTTTTTT.